This T cell receptor (beta chain) came from a study of blood T cell repertoires in COVID-19. The overall study: The cDNA or gDNA used as material had been derived from T cells, B-cell-depleted T cells, or PBMCs.

Participant-given clinical history determined each cohort assignment. Exposed participants came across a COVID-19 case within 2 weeks before study entry. TCRdb's table, derived via immunoSEQ multiplex PCR, lists solely in-frame clones and lacks some. Among over 200,000 clones listed, 80% to 90% were seen once. Germline CDR1 reads KGHSH; CDR2 reads LQKENI. V lost 6 bases to trimming and J lost 1 base, with 13 bases between them. The CDR3 consists of 14 residues. The sequenced material came from PBMCs or T cells enriched from blood (not recorded which). The receptor was isolated from a woman aged 25 to 39 who had been exposed to COVID-19. The chain is built from TRBV18 and TRBJ2-7; D is uncertain. CDR3 sequence: CASSSATGSYEQYF. In DNA, the CDR3 is TGTGCCAGCTCGTCCGCCACCGGGTCCTACGAGCAGTACTTC. Drawing the rest from reference TRBV18 and TRBJ2-7, the complete variable domain is NAGVMQNPRHLVRRRGQEARLRCSPMKGHSHVYWYRQLPEEGLKFMVYLQKENIIDESGMPKERFSAEFPKEGPSILRIQQVVRGDSAAYFCASSSATGSYEQYFGPGTRLTVT.